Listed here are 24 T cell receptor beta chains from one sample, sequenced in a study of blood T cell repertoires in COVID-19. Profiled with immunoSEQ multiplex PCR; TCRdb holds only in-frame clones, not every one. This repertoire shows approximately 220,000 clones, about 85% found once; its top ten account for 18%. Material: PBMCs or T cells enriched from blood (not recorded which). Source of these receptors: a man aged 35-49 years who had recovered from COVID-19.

In DNA, the CDR3 is TGTGCCAGCAGGGACCCCGGACAGGGGGCCCTCTACGAGCAGTACTTC. Protein: CASRDPGQGALYEQYF. The chain couples TRBV2 to TRBJ2-7; TRBD1 aligns across 11 bases. From germline, CDR1 is SNHLY and CDR2 FYNNEI. Germline trimming cut 6 bases from V and 3 bases from J; bases unmatched to any gene: 10. The CDR3 covers 16 residues.

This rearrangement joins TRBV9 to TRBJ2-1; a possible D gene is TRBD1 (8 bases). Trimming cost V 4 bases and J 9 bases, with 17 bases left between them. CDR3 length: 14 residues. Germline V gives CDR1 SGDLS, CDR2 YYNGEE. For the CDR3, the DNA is TGTGCCAGCAGCACAGGGGGGGACCAAAGTGAGCAGTTCTTC. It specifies CASSTGGDQSEQFF.

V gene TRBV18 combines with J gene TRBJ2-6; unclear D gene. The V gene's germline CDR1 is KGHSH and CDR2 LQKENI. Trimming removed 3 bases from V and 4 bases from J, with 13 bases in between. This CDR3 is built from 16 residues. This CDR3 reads CASSPSILSGANVLTF. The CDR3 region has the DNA TGTGCCAGCTCACCGTCTATACTCTCGGGGGCCAACGTCCTGACTTTC.

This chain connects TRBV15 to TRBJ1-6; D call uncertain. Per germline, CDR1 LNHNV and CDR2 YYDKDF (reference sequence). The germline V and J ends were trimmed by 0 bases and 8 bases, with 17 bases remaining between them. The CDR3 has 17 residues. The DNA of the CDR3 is TGTGCCACCAGCAGAGATCGTGTTACAGTCGGTGATTCACCCCTCCACTTT. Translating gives CATSRDRVTVGDSPLHF.

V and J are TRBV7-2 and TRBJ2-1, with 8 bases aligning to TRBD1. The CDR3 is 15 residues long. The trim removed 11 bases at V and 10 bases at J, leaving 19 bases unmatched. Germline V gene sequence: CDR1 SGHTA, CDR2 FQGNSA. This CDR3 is CALAIGGFQGAEQFF. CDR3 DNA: TGTGCCCTCGCCATAGGGGGGTTCCAGGGGGCAGAGCAGTTCTTC.

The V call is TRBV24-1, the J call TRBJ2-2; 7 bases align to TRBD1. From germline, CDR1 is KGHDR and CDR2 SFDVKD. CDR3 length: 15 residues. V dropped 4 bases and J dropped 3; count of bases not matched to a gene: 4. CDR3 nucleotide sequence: TGTGCCACCAGTGACCCCGACAGGGACACCGGGGAGCTGTTTTTT. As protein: CATSDPDRDTGELFF.

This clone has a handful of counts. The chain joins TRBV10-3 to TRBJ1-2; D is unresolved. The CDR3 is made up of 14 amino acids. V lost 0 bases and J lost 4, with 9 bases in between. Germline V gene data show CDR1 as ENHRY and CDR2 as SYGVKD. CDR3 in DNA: TGTGCCATCAGTGAGTCGACGGCAGGCTATGGCTACACCTTC. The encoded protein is CAISESTAGYGYTF.

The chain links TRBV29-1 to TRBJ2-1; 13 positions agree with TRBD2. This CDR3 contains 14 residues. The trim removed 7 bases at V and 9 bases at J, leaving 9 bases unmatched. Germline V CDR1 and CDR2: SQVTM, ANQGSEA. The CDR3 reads CSGGLAGVSAEQFF. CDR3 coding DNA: TGCAGCGGAGGACTAGCGGGAGTGTCGGCTGAGCAGTTCTTC.

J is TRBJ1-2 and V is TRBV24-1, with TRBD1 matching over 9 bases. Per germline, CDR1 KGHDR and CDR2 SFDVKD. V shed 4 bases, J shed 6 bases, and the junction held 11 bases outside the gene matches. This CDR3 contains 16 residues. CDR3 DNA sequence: TGTGCCACCAGTGACCCCGGACAGGGGCCATTCGATGGCTACACCTTC. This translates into CATSDPGQGPFDGYTF.

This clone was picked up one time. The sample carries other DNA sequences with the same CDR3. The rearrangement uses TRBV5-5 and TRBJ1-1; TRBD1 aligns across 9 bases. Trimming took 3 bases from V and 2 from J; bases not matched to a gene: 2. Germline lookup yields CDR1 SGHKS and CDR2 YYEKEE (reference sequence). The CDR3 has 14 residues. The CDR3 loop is CASSWGQGNTEAFF. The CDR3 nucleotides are TGTGCCAGCAGCTGGGGACAGGGTAACACTGAAGCTTTCTTT.

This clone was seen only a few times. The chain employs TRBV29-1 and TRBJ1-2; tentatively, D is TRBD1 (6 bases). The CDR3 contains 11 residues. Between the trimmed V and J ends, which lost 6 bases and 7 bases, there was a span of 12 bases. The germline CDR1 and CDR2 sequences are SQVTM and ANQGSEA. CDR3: CSVPQGSGYTF. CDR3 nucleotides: TGCAGCGTGCCACAGGGTTCTGGCTACACCTTC.

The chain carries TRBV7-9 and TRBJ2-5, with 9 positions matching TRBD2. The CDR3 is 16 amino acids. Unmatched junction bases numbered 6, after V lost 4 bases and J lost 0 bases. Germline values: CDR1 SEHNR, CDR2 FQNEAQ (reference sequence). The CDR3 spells CASSSLAGAYQETQYF. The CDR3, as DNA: TGTGCCAGCAGCTCCTTAGCGGGAGCGTACCAAGAGACCCAGTACTTC.

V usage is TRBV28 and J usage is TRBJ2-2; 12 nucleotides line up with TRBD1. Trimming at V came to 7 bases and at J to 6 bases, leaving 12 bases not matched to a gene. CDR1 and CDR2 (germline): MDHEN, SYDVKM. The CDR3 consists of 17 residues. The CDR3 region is CASTPLGGQGAPGELFF. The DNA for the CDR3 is TGTGCCAGCACCCCCCTCGGGGGACAGGGGGCGCCCGGGGAGCTGTTTTTT. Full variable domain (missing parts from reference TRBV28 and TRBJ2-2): DVKVTQSSRYLVKRTGEKVFLECVQDMDHENMFWYRQDPGLGLRLIYFSYDVKMKEKGDIPEGYSVSREKKERFSLILESASTNQTSMYLCASTPLGGQGAPGELFFGEGSRLTVL.

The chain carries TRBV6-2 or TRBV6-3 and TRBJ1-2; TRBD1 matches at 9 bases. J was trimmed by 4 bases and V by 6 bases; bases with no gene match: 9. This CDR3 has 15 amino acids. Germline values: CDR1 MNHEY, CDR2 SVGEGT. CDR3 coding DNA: TGTGCCAGCAGCCACTCCGGACAGGGGCCCTATGGCTACACCTTC. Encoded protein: CASSHSGQGPYGYTF.

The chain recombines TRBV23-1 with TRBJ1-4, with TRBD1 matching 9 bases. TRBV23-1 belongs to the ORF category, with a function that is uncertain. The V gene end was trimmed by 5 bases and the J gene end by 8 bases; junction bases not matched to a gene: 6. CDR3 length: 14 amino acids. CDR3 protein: CASSKGQGGEKLFF. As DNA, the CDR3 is TGCGCCAGCAGTAAGGGACAGGGTGGCGAAAAACTGTTTTTT.

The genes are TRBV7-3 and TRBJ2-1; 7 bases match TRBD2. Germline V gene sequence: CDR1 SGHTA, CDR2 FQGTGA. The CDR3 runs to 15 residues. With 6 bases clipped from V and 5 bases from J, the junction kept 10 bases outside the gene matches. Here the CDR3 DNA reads TGTGCCAGCAGGGCCTCGGGAGGCCGGCACAATGAGCAGTTCTTC. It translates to CASRASGGRHNEQFF.

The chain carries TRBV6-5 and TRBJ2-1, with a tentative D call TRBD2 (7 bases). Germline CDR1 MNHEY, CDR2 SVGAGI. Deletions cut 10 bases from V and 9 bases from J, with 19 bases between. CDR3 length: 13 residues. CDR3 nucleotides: TGTGCCACCAAGGGGGGGCGGCTAGGTGAGCAGTTCTTC. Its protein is CATKGGRLGEQFF.

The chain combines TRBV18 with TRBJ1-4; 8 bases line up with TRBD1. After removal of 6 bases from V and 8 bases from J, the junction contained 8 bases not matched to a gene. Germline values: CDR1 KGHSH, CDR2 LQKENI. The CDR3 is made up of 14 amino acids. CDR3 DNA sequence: TGTGCCAGCTCTCGACAGGGGAGAGGCGAAAAACTGTTTTTT. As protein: CASSRQGRGEKLFF.

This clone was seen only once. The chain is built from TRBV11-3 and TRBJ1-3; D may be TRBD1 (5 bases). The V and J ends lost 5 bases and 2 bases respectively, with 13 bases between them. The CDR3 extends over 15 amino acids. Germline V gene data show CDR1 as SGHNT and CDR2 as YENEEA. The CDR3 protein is CASSKTTGAGNTIYF. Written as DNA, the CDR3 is TGTGCCAGCAGCAAAACAACGGGGGCTGGAAACACCATATATTTT.

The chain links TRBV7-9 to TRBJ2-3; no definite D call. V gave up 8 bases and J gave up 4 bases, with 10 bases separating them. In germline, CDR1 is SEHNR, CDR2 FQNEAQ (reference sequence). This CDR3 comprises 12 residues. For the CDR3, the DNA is TGTGCCAGCCGACGAGACTCAGATACGCAGTATTTT. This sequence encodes CASRRDSDTQYF.

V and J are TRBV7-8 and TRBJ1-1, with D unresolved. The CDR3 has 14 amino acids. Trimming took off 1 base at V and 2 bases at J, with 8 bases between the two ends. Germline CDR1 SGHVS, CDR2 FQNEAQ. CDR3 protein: CASSLVRSNTEAFF. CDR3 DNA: TGTGCCAGCAGCTTAGTCCGGAGTAACACTGAAGCTTTCTTT.

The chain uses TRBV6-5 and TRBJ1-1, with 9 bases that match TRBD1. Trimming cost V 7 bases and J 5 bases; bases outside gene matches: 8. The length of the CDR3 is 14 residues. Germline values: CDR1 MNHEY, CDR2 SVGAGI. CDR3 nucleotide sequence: TGTGCCAGCACCCGATCGACAGGGGGGACTGAAGCTTTCTTT. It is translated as CASTRSTGGTEAFF.

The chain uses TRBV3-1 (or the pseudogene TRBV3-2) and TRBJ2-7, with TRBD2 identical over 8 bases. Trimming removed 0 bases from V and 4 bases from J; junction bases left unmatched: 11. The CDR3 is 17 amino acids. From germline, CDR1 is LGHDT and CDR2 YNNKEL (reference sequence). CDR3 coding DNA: TGTGCCAGCAGCCAAGATGGGTTCAGCGGGGGAGGATACGAGCAGTACTTC. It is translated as CASSQDGFSGGGYEQYF.

In DNA, the CDR3 is TGCGCCAGCAGCCTCGGATGGGGAGCCGGGGAGCTGTTTTTT. It specifies CASSLGWGAGELFF. The genes are TRBV10-1 and TRBJ2-2; TRBD2 is a possible D gene (5 bases). V lost 6 bases to trimming and J lost 6 bases, with 14 bases between them. CDR1 and CDR2 (germline): WNHNN, SYGVQD (reference sequence). The CDR3 consists of 14 residues.